This TCR beta chain derives from a study of CD8 T cells in Susac syndrome. A note on this clonotype: Its antigen is not known.

The RNA, 0.5 to 1 ug, was put through reverse transcription using random hexamers. Via MiXCR, TCRdb re-called the immunoSEQ multiplex PCR reads, giving one row per CDR3 protein. The table shows about 300,000 distinct CDR3 sequences, with approximately 91% occurring only once. The patients serving as multiple sclerosis controls were treatment-naive. They had stable or active relapsing-remitting disease and fulfilled revised McDonald criteria. Negative magnetic isolation gave CD8+ and CD4+ cells; FACS enriched CD8+ TEMRA. Findings and limits, study-wide: It was acknowledged in the study that the number of individuals who were included in its TCR sequencing and HLA analysis was relatively small.

Losses at the gene ends were 10 bases for V and 4 bases for J; bases not matched to a gene: 12. The CDR3 covers 15 residues. Germline loops: CDR1 MRHNA, CDR2 SNTAGT. The chain combines TRBV6-4 with TRBJ2-1; 8 positions match TRBD2. The receptor comes from a human donor with multiple sclerosis. Specimen: CD8+ T cells from PBMCs. DNA of the CDR3: TGTGCCACCCGGGTTGGAGCGGGGGATTACAATGAGCAGTTCTTC. Translation gives CATRVGAGDYNEQFF.